Following are 13 T cell receptor beta chains from one sample sequenced in a study of shared clonotypes between healthy human individuals. Method: immunoSEQ multiplex PCR; TCRdb's copy keeps in-frame clones and lacks some. The table includes about 460,000 clones, around 77% detected once. Material for sequencing was PBMCs. Receptor source: a woman aged 40 to 50 in good health. Some clones in this sample may be carry-over from other donors' samples.

V gene TRBV4-1 combines with J gene TRBJ2-7; the match to TRBD1 covers 7 bases. The length of the CDR3 is 15 residues. J was trimmed by 3 bases and V by 0 bases; bases with no gene match: 5. Germline loops: CDR1 MGHRA, CDR2 YSYEKL. The CDR3 is CASSQDRGLVYEQYF. DNA of the CDR3: TGCGCCAGCAGCCAAGACAGGGGGTTGGTCTACGAGCAGTACTTC.

This clone showed up just once. This could be a read error, since a much larger clone is one nucleotide away. This chain links TRBV29-1 with TRBJ1-2; 8 positions match TRBD1. The length of the CDR3 is 16 residues. CDR1 is SQVTM, CDR2 ANQGSEA, per germline. The CDR3 DNA sequence: TGCAGCGTTGACTATACGACAGGGGAGTTTAAGGGTGGCCACACCTTC. This sequence encodes CSVDYTTGEFKGGHTF.

The chain couples TRBV29-1 to TRBJ2-3; 11 positions match TRBD1. Germline V lookup: CDR1 SQVTM, CDR2 ANQGSEA. V gave up 6 bases and J gave up 5 bases; unmatched junction bases: 4. The length of the CDR3 is 13 residues. The CDR3 loop reads CSVGQGVIDTQYF. CDR3 nucleotide sequence: TGCAGCGTGGGACAGGGGGTAATAGATACGCAGTATTTT.

The rearrangement links TRBV18 to TRBJ1-5; tentatively, D is TRBD1 (5 bases). This CDR3 spans 16 amino acids. The V and J ends lost 3 bases and 2 bases respectively, with 14 bases between them. CDR1 KGHSH and CDR2 LQKENI come from the germline V gene. DNA of the CDR3: TGTGCCAGCTCACCTTTTGGGCAGGGAGGCAATCAGCCCCAGCATTTT. It encodes CASSPFGQGGNQPQHF.

V and J are TRBV5-6 and TRBJ1-4; perhaps TRBD1 as D (6 bases). The CDR3 spans 17 residues. Trimming took off 3 bases at V and 5 bases at J, with 20 bases between the two ends. From germline, CDR1 is SGHDT and CDR2 YYEEEE. CDR3 protein: CASSSIGGYGTNEKLFF. In DNA form, the CDR3 reads TGTGCCAGCAGCTCTATTGGTGGCTACGGGACAAATGAAAAACTGTTTTTT.

This rearrangement joins TRBV19 to TRBJ1-4; tentative D call: TRBD1 (5 bases). V was clipped by 7 bases and J by 4 bases, with 13 bases between them. This CDR3 is built from 14 residues. CDR1 and CDR2 from the germline V gene are LNHDA and SQIVND (reference sequence). CDR3 in amino acids: CASTLGTDNEKLFF. The CDR3, as DNA: TGTGCCAGTACCCTCGGGACGGATAATGAAAAACTGTTTTTT.

The chain carries TRBV5-1 and TRBJ2-1; D uncertain. Trimming took off 2 bases at V and 9 bases at J, with 12 bases between the two ends. Germline CDR1 SGHRS, CDR2 YFSETQ. This CDR3 is 13 amino acids long. This CDR3 is CASSFDPVGEQFF. The CDR3 nucleotides are TGCGCCAGCAGCTTTGACCCAGTTGGTGAGCAGTTCTTC.

This clone was recorded once. Other DNA sequences from this sample encode an identical CDR3 as well. The chain couples TRBV2 to TRBJ1-5; TRBD1 agrees at 7 bases. Germline V gene lookup returns CDR1 SNHLY and CDR2 FYNNEI. The CDR3 is 12 amino acids. The V and J ends lost 8 bases and 4 bases, in that order; junction bases with no gene match: 2. CDR3 DNA: TGTGCCAGCCGGGACAGTAATCAGCCCCAGCATTTT. Its translation: CASRDSNQPQHF.

The chain links TRBV19 to TRBJ1-2, with a possible D match to TRBD1 (6 bases). The CDR3 contains 15 residues. The germline V gene encodes CDR1 LNHDA and CDR2 SQIVND (reference sequence). The V gene lost 3 bases and the J gene lost 4 bases, with 15 bases spanning the gap. In nucleotides, the CDR3 is TGTGCCAGTAGTATCGGGAACAGGGTGAGCTATGGCTACACCTTC. The encoded protein is CASSIGNRVSYGYTF.

This rearrangement joins TRBV25-1 to TRBJ1-4; unclear D gene. Germline assignment: CDR1 MGHDK and CDR2 SYGVNS. Trimming took off 6 bases at V and 8 bases at J, with 16 bases between the two ends. CDR3 length: 14 residues. Here the CDR3 DNA reads TGTGCCAGCAGACTCCACTTGGATGGCGAAAAACTGTTTTTT. Translation gives CASRLHLDGEKLFF.

A remark on this clone: With only one base between it and a far larger clone, this is likely a read error. The CDR3 is CASSWRSGTYEQYF. The DNA of the CDR3 is TGTGCCAGCAGCTGGAGAAGTGGAACCTACGAGCAGTACTTC. V gene TRBV5-6 combines with J gene TRBJ2-7, with no clear D. Between the trimmed V and J ends, which lost 3 bases and 2 bases, there was a span of 12 bases. The CDR3 length is 14 residues. Germline CDR1 SGHDT, CDR2 YYEEEE. Complete variable domain (other parts from reference TRBV5-6 and TRBJ2-7): DAGVTQSPTHLIKTRGQQVTLRCSPKSGHDTVSWYQQALGQGPQFIFQYYEEEERQRGNFPDRFSGHQFPNYSSELNVNALLLGDSALYLCASSWRSGTYEQYFGPGTRLTVT.

The genes are TRBV9 and TRBJ2-7; tentative D call: TRBD2 (6 bases). The CDR3 sequence is 14 residues long. The V end was cut by 4 bases, the J end by 2 bases, with 13 bases between. Germline assignment: CDR1 SGDLS and CDR2 YYNGEE. The CDR3 bases are TGTGCCAGCAGCTACCGGGACTGGGCCTACGAGCAGTACTTC. This codes for CASSYRDWAYEQYF.

The chain recombines TRBV7-3 with TRBJ2-2; TRBD2 agrees at 10 bases. CDR3 length: 16 residues. With V trimmed by 5 bases and J by 5 bases, 8 bases remained unmatched. Germline V lookup: CDR1 SGHTA, CDR2 FQGTGA. Written as DNA, the CDR3 is TGTGCCAGCAGCACTAACAGCGGGAGGGGTACCGGGGAGCTGTTTTTT. Its translation: CASSTNSGRGTGELFF. Looking up the rest from reference TRBV7-3 and TRBJ2-2 gives the full variable domain: GAGVSQTPSNKVTEKGKYVELRCDPISGHTALYWYRQSLGQGPEFLIYFQGTGAADDSGLPNDRFFAVRPEGSVSTLKIQRTERGDSAVYLCASSTNSGRGTGELFFGEGSRLTVL.